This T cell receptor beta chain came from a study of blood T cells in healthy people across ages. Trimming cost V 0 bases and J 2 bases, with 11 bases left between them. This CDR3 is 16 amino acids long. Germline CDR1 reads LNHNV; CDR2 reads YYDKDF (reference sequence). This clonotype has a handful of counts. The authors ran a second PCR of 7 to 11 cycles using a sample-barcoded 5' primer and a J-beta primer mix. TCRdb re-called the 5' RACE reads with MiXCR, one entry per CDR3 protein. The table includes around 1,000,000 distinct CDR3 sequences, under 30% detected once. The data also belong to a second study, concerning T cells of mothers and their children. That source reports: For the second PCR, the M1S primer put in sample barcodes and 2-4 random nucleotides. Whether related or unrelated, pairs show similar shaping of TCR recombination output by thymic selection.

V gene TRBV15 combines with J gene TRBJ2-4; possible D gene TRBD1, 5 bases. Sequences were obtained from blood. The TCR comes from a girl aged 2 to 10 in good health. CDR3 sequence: CATSRDPRGTKNIQYF. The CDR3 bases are TGTGCCACCAGCAGAGATCCTAGGGGCACCAAAAACATTCAGTACTTC. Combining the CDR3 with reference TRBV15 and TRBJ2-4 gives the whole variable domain DAMVIQNPRYQVTQFGKPVTLSCSQTLNHNVMYWYQQKSSQAPKLLFHYYDKDFNNEADTPDNFQSRRPNTSFCFLDIRSPGLGDTAMYLCATSRDPRGTKNIQYFGAGTRLSVL.